The next 30 T cell receptor beta chains were all read from a single sample in a study of control samples from healthy donors and cancer patients. Sequencing was performed with immunoSEQ multiplex PCR; in TCRdb, only in-frame clones are kept and a portion is missing. Altogether about 410,000 clones are present, about 93% being singletons, with the ten largest covering around 6.4%. Sequencing was performed on PBMCs. Source of these receptors: a man between 35 and 55 years old with head and neck cancer.

The rearrangement uses TRBV20-1 and TRBJ2-1; a possible D gene is TRBD2 (5 bases). V was clipped by 3 bases and J by 2 bases, with 11 bases between them. This CDR3 has 14 residues. The germline CDR1 and CDR2 sequences are DFQATT and SNEGSKA (reference sequence). CDR3 region: CSASWTVTYNEQFF. CDR3 nucleotides: TGCAGTGCTAGTTGGACTGTCACCTACAATGAGCAGTTCTTC.

This chain uses TRBV4-3 with TRBJ1-5; possible D gene TRBD1, 5 bases. The germline V gene has CDR1 LGHNA and CDR2 YSLEER. CDR3 length: 19 residues. The V end was cut by 0 bases, the J end by 6 bases, with 24 bases between. The CDR3 sequence: CASSQDSGSGQGSSQPQHF. The CDR3 coding sequence is TGCGCCAGCAGCCAAGATTCCGGGTCTGGTCAGGGCAGTAGTCAGCCCCAGCATTTT.

This clone was seen a few times. The CDR3 is CASSVDTGRYEQYF. The CDR3 DNA is TGTGCCAGCAGCGTAGACACAGGACGCTACGAGCAGTACTTC. The V and J genes are TRBV9 and TRBJ2-7, with TRBD1 as a possible D gene (5 bases). Germline V gives CDR1 SGDLS, CDR2 YYNGEE. The CDR3 is 14 residues long. V shed 0 bases and J shed 3 bases, with 10 bases lying between them.

For this clone: Additional DNA sequences in this sample encode the identical CDR3. The rearrangement links TRBV27 to TRBJ1-1, with D unresolved. The V and J ends lost 5 bases and 1 base respectively, with 5 bases between them. This CDR3 region has 12 residues. Germline assignment: CDR1 MNHEY and CDR2 SMNVEV (reference sequence). The CDR3 nucleotides are TGTGCCAGCAGTCGGGGGAACACTGAAGCTTTCTTT. Encoded protein: CASSRGNTEAFF.

V usage is TRBV6-5 and J usage is TRBJ2-7; TRBD1 agrees at 7 bases. The CDR3 has 13 residues. V lost 6 bases, J lost 2 bases, and 4 bases stayed unmatched. Germline loops: CDR1 MNHEY, CDR2 SVGAGI. For the CDR3, the DNA is TGTGCCAGCAGAAAAGGGGGCCCCTACGAGCAGTACTTC. Translating it yields CASRKGGPYEQYF.

The sample holds a few counts of this clone. Within the sample, other DNA sequences also encode this same CDR3. The chain carries TRBV6-5 and TRBJ1-1; D uncertain. The V gene lost 0 bases and the J gene lost 5 bases, with 10 bases spanning the gap. The V gene's germline CDR1 is MNHEY and CDR2 SVGAGI. There are 14 residues in the CDR3. CDR3 in amino acids: CASSYSARGTEAFF. CDR3 sequence (DNA): TGTGCCAGCAGTTACTCGGCGCGAGGAACTGAAGCTTTCTTT.

The chain employs TRBV24-1 and TRBJ2-3; D tentatively fits TRBD1 or TRBD2 (5 bases each). This CDR3 has 16 residues. CDR1 and CDR2 from the germline V gene are KGHDR and SFDVKD. V shed 8 bases and J shed 4 bases, with 21 bases lying between them. In DNA form, the CDR3 reads TGTGCCACCACCAGCAAGGGCTGGGACCCCGCAGATACGCAGTATTTT. Translation gives CATTSKGWDPADTQYF.

The CDR3 loop is CASGRRESTYEQYF. For the CDR3, the DNA is TGTGCCAGCGGCCGGCGGGAGTCTACCTACGAGCAGTACTTC. The chain uses TRBV6-6 and TRBJ2-7, with 7 bases identical to TRBD2. CDR3 length: 14 amino acids. The J segment lost 2 bases and the V segment lost 8 bases, leaving 9 bases of the junction unmatched. Germline loops: CDR1 MNHNY, CDR2 SVGAGI (reference sequence).

Comments on this clone: Additional DNA sequences in this sample encode the identical CDR3. The chain carries TRBV27 and TRBJ1-5, with D tentatively TRBD1 (6 bases). V was shortened by 5 bases and J by 3 bases, with 8 bases between the two germline ends. There are 13 residues in the CDR3. Germline values: CDR1 MNHEY, CDR2 SMNVEV (reference sequence). The CDR3: CASSTGSNQPQHF. As DNA, the CDR3 is TGTGCCAGCAGTACAGGGTCCAATCAGCCCCAGCATTTT.

The chain combines TRBV9 with TRBJ1-2; 9 bases fit TRBD1. Trimming took 4 bases from V and 5 from J; bases not matched to a gene: 9. The germline CDR1 and CDR2 sequences are SGDLS and YYNGEE. The CDR3 length is 15 residues. The CDR3: CASSPQGAFGYGYTF. The DNA for the CDR3 is TGTGCCAGCAGCCCACAGGGGGCCTTTGGATATGGCTACACCTTC.

The V and J genes are TRBV6-6 and TRBJ2-1, with D hard to call. V lost 0 bases and J 5 bases, leaving 8 bases between the germline ends. Germline CDR1 and CDR2: MNHNY and SVGAGI (reference sequence). CDR3 length: 14 residues. CDR3 bases: TGTGCCAGCAGTTACTCGATCCCCGACAATGAGCAGTTCTTC. It encodes CASSYSIPDNEQFF.

The chain uses TRBV7-6 and TRBJ1-5; the match to TRBD1 covers 8 bases. CDR1 SGHVS and CDR2 FNYEAQ come from the germline V gene. Trimming removed 5 bases from V and 5 bases from J; junction bases left unmatched: 2. This CDR3 contains 13 residues. The CDR3 protein is CASSLDRDQPQHF. In nucleotides, the CDR3 is TGTGCCAGCAGCCTGGACAGGGATCAGCCCCAGCATTTT.

This chain connects TRBV5-1 to TRBJ2-2; 8 bases agree with TRBD1. Germline CDR1 is SGHRS and CDR2 is YFSETQ. With 3 bases clipped from V and 3 bases from J, the junction kept 7 bases outside the gene matches. The CDR3 sequence is 16 residues long. CDR3 sequence: CASSWAGTGDTGELFF. The CDR3 DNA reads as TGCGCCAGCAGCTGGGCCGGGACAGGAGACACCGGGGAGCTGTTTTTT.

Here the CDR3 DNA reads TGTGCCAGCAGCCCAGGGGGAGAATCCTACAATGAGCAGTTCTTC. Encoded protein: CASSPGGESYNEQFF. The V call is TRBV11-1, the J call TRBJ2-1, with 7 bases fitting TRBD1. Germline lookup yields CDR1 SGHAT and CDR2 FQDESV (reference sequence). V lost 5 bases and J lost 1; bases outside the gene matches: 5. The CDR3 has 15 residues.

The rearrangement joins TRBV5-1 to TRBJ2-7; TRBD2 aligns across 7 bases. The junction had 5 bases not matched to a gene; V was cut back by 0 bases and J by 2 bases. This CDR3 is built from 15 residues. The germline V gene has CDR1 SGHRS and CDR2 YFSETQ. CDR3 amino acids: CASSLDSGETYEQYF. The CDR3 DNA sequence: TGCGCCAGCAGCTTGGACAGCGGGGAAACCTACGAGCAGTACTTC.

This clone was counted ten times or more. The rearrangement links TRBV6-4 to TRBJ2-3; 10 bases match TRBD1. Germline loops: CDR1 MRHNA, CDR2 SNTAGT. This CDR3 region has 14 residues. V lost 2 bases, J lost 4 bases, and 0 bases stayed unmatched. The CDR3 DNA sequence: TGTGCCAGCAGTGACGGACAGGGGGCAGATACGCAGTATTTT. This gives the protein CASSDGQGADTQYF.

The chain links TRBV28 to TRBJ2-7, with 7 nucleotides matching TRBD1. This CDR3 contains 13 residues. Germline CDR1 is MDHEN and CDR2 is SYDVKM. After removal of 8 bases from V and 3 bases from J, the junction contained 7 bases not matched to a gene. The CDR3 sequence: CASHGTALYEQYF. The CDR3 bases are TGTGCCAGCCACGGGACAGCCCTCTACGAGCAGTACTTC.

The chain uses TRBV6-2 or TRBV6-3 and TRBJ1-1; tentatively, D is TRBD1 (5 bases). Germline assignment: CDR1 MNHEY and CDR2 SVGEGT. The CDR3 covers 14 residues. Trimming removed 3 bases from V and 3 bases from J, with 11 bases in between. The CDR3 protein is CASSYRRGDTEAFF. The CDR3 DNA follows: TGTGCCAGCAGTTATCGGAGGGGTGACACTGAAGCTTTCTTT.

The sample holds a few counts of this clone. J is TRBJ1-2 and V is TRBV7-8; D is possibly TRBD1 (6 bases). Germline loops: CDR1 SGHVS, CDR2 FQNEAQ. The CDR3 spans 13 residues. Between the trimmed V and J ends, which lost 10 bases and 3 bases, there was a span of 15 bases. The CDR3 nucleotides are TGTGCCACTGGGCCGGGGGGCCACTATGGCTACACCTTC. Protein product: CATGPGGHYGYTF. The entire variable domain, with the rest obtained from reference TRBV7-8 and TRBJ1-2, is as follows: GAGVSQSPRYKVAKRGQDVALRCDPISGHVSLFWYQQALGQGPEFLTYFQNEAQLDKSGLPSDRFFAERPEGSVSTLKIQRTQQEDSAVYLCATGPGGHYGYTFGSGTRLTVV.

The chain uses TRBV14 and TRBJ2-7; D perhaps matches TRBD1 (6 bases). The CDR3 covers 13 residues. CDR1 is SGHDN, CDR2 FVKESK, per germline. V was clipped by 1 base and J by 4 bases, with 8 bases between them. The CDR3 region is CASSQGQVYEQYF. CDR3 nucleotide sequence: TGTGCCAGCAGCCAAGGACAGGTTTACGAGCAGTACTTC.

The chain recombines TRBV30 with TRBJ2-4; D remains ambiguous. V was cut by 4 bases and J by 7 bases, with 14 bases left in between. Germline CDR1 reads GTSNPN; CDR2 reads SVGIG (reference sequence). The CDR3 consists of 13 residues. The CDR3 here is CAWNREYTNIQYF. Here the CDR3 DNA reads TGTGCCTGGAATCGCGAGTACACGAACATTCAGTACTTC.

This clone was picked up one time. The V call is TRBV10-1, the J call TRBJ1-2; possibly TRBD1 for D (5 bases). V lost 0 bases and J lost 5, with 16 bases in between. The CDR3 totals 16 residues. Germline CDR1 reads WNHNN; CDR2 reads SYGVQD (reference sequence). CDR3 nucleotides: TGCGCCAGCAGTGAGTCGTTGGGGCAGTCCCCTTATGGCTACACCTTC. Its protein is CASSESLGQSPYGYTF.

The CDR3 region has the DNA TGTGCCAGCAGGTCGAATTCACCCCTCCACTTT. This codes for CASRSNSPLHF. V gene TRBV28 combines with J gene TRBJ1-6; no clear D gene. V was cut by 6 bases and J by 7 bases, with 4 bases left in between. The germline V gene encodes CDR1 MDHEN and CDR2 SYDVKM. The CDR3 totals 11 residues.

V gene TRBV6-1 combines with J gene TRBJ2-1; 10 bases agree with TRBD2. The CDR3 spans 15 residues. Unmatched junction bases numbered 11, after V lost 7 bases and J lost 8 bases. Germline CDR1 reads MNHNS; CDR2 reads SASEGT. CDR3 bases: TGTGCCAGCACCCCAGCGGGGGGGGGCTTCGATGAGCAGTTCTTC. Translated, it gives CASTPAGGGFDEQFF.

V gene TRBV5-1 combines with J gene TRBJ2-1; unclear D gene. Germline V gene sequence: CDR1 SGHRS, CDR2 YFSETQ. The V and J ends lost 0 bases and 5 bases respectively, with 15 bases between them. CDR3 length: 16 residues. CDR3 coding DNA: TGCGCCAGCAGCTTGGTAGGCGGCCTTTTCGACAATGAGCAGTTCTTC. Encoded protein: CASSLVGGLFDNEQFF. Together with reference TRBV5-1 and TRBJ2-1, the CDR3 gives the full variable domain: KAGVTQTPRYLIKTRGQQVTLSCSPISGHRSVSWYQQTPGQGLQFLFEYFSETQRNKGNFPGRFSGRQFSNSRSEMNVSTLELGDSALYLCASSLVGGLFDNEQFFGPGTRLTVL.

The V call is TRBV28, the J call TRBJ2-7, with D perhaps TRBD1 (5 bases). The V gene's germline CDR1 is MDHEN and CDR2 SYDVKM. V shed 2 bases and J shed 6 bases, with 17 bases lying between them. This CDR3 has 15 amino acids. The CDR3 nucleotides are TGTGCCAGCAGTTTAAGGGGTAAGATATCAGGCGAGCAGTACTTC. Translating it yields CASSLRGKISGEQYF.

The chain combines TRBV11-2 with TRBJ1-1, with a weak D call TRBD1 (5 bases). CDR3 length: 14 residues. V lost 3 bases and J lost 1, with 9 bases in between. Germline V gives CDR1 SGHAT, CDR2 FQNNGV. The CDR3 nucleotides are TGTGCCAGCAGCTTTGGACACTCGAACACTGAAGCTTTCTTT. Its protein product is CASSFGHSNTEAFF.

The rearrangement joins TRBV4-1 to TRBJ1-6, with 8 bases fitting TRBD1. Germline V gene data show CDR1 as MGHRA and CDR2 as YSYEKL. After removal of 2 bases from V and 10 bases from J, the junction contained 10 bases not matched to a gene. CDR3 size: 16 residues. The CDR3 nucleotides are TGCGCCAGCAGCCAATCCCTGGACAGGGCCCGCTCACCCCTCCACTTT. Residues: CASSQSLDRARSPLHF.

Of note for this clone: The identical CDR3 is also encoded by other nucleotide sequences in the sample. The J gene is TRBJ1-1, the V gene TRBV6-5; D gene ambiguous. Germline CDR1 is MNHEY and CDR2 is SVGAGI. Trimming cost V 0 bases and J 3 bases, with 5 bases left between them. The CDR3 loop spans 13 amino acids. The CDR3 loop is CASSYSRYTEAFF. The CDR3, as DNA: TGTGCCAGCAGTTACTCCAGATACACTGAAGCTTTCTTT.

The chain has TRBV18 and TRBJ2-7; perhaps TRBD2 as D (6 bases). The CDR3 runs to 15 residues. From germline, CDR1 is KGHSH and CDR2 LQKENI. V was cut by 1 base and J by 2 bases, with 12 bases left in between. The CDR3 nucleotides read TGTGCCAGCTCACCACTACCGGGACTGACCTACGAGCAGTACTTC. Protein product: CASSPLPGLTYEQYF. The whole variable domain, remainder taken from reference TRBV18 and TRBJ2-7, is NAGVMQNPRHLVRRRGQEARLRCSPMKGHSHVYWYRQLPEEGLKFMVYLQKENIIDESGMPKERFSAEFPKEGPSILRIQQVVRGDSAAYFCASSPLPGLTYEQYFGPGTRLTVT.